This entry concerns a single T cell receptor (beta chain). Its antigen is undetermined. This CDR3 spans 15 amino acids. The V and J ends lost 4 bases and 4 bases respectively, with 17 bases between them. Germline V gives CDR1 SQVTM, CDR2 ANQGSEA. This entry belongs to a study of vaccination and CD4 T cells after COVID-19. Whole-study context: Post-COVID sampling occurred a median about 100 days after diagnosis (range 35 to 161).

The assay that was used to sequence DNA from cultured CD4+ T cells was the Oncomine TCR Beta short-read assay. Each CDR3 protein gets one entry after TCRdb re-called the PCR reads with MiXCR. The data show about 26,000 distinct CDR3 sequences, roughly 64% seen once. Specified treatment: roughly 10-day PBMC culture with coronavirus spike peptide pools or control peptides (ViraFEST assay). Cells were cultured for around 10 days, and then CD4+ T cells were isolated by negative selection. The sample consisted of CD4+ T cells from blood, cultured in vitro. V and J are TRBV29-1 and TRBJ1-5; no definite D call. The source is a human donor who had recovered from COVID-19. The CDR3 DNA sequence: TGCAGCGTTGCAGACGGATTATTAGGAAATCAGCCCCAGCATTTT. This codes for CSVADGLLGNQPQHF.